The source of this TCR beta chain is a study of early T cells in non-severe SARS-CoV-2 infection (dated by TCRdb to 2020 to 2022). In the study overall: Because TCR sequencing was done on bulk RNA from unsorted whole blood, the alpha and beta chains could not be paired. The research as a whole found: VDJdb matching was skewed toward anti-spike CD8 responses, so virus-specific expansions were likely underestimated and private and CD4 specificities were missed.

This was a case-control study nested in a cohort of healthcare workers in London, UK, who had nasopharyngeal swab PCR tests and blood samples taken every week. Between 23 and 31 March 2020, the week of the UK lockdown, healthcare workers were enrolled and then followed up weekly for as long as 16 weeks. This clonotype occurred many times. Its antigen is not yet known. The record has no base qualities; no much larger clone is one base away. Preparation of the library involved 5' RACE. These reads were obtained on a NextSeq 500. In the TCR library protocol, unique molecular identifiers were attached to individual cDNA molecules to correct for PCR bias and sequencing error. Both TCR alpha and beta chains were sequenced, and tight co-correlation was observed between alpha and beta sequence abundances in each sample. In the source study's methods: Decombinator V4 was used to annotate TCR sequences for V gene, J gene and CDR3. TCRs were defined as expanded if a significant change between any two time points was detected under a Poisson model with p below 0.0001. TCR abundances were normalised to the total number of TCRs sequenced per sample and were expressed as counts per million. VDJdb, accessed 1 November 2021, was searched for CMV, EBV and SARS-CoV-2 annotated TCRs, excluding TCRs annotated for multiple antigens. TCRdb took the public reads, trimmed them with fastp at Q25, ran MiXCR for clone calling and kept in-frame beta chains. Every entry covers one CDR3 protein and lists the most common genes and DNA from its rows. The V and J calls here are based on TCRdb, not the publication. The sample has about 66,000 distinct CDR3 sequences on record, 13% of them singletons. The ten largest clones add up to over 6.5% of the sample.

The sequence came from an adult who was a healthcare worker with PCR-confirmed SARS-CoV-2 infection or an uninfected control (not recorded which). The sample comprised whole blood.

In nucleotides, the sequence is TGCAGCGCCGCAGGTGAAGAGACCCAGTACTTC. It specifies CSAAGEETQYF. The chain is encoded by TRBV29-1 joined to TRBJ2-5, with the D gene not clear enough to name. Between the V and J ends, shortened by 7 bases and 3 bases respectively, the junction contains 9 bases. Reading the germline V gene gives CDR1 SQVTM and CDR2 ANQGSEA. The CDR3 numbers 11 residues from cysteine through phenylalanine. Kept here is only the CDR3 DNA, which spans 33 bases and is read in frame from base 1.